Listed below are T cell receptor beta chains from one sample, sequenced in a study of persistence of HIV-infected CD4 T cells. Measured with immunoSEQ multiplex PCR; TCRdb has only the in-frame clones, and not every one. The sample includes about 37,000 clones, around 80% of them seen just once. These receptors have no known antigen. The sequenced sample was CD4+ T cells sorted from PBMCs after approximately 19-hour stimulation, obtained from a patient who received antiretroviral therapy. The receptors were sampled from an adult man with HIV who was CMV-seropositive. Both conserved end residues are part of each CDR3. The order of the fields is D gene, J gene, clone size, CDR3 length, V gene, CDR3 protein, CDR3 DNA. A D gene is named only where the DNA matches it firmly. Not every row has a clone size; where given, it reads once, few, many or a size class.

.	TRBJ2-2	.	13	TRBV19	CASRKRGTGELFF	TGTGCCAGTAGGAAACGGGGCACCGGGGAGCTGTTTTTT
.	TRBJ2-7	.	15	TRBV6-1	CASSESRAGTHEQYF	TGTGCCAGCAGTGAATCGCGGGCCGGGACCCACGAGCAGTACTTC
.	TRBJ1-4	.	15	TRBV7-9	CASSLAGGAYEKLFF	TGTGCCAGCAGCTTAGCGGGGGGAGCCTATGAAAAACTGTTTTTT
.	TRBJ2-1	.	13	TRBV9	CASSVEAYNEQFF	TGTGCCAGCAGCGTAGAGGCCTACAATGAGCAGTTCTTC
.	TRBJ2-1	.	15	TRBV5-1	CASSLSPGADNEQFF	TGCGCCAGCAGCTTGAGTCCGGGGGCGGACAATGAGCAGTTCTTC
TRBD2	TRBJ2-1	medium-sized	16	TRBV3-1/TRBV3-2	CASSQQTSGTYNEQFF	TGTGCCAGCAGCCAACAGACTAGCGGAACATACAATGAGCAGTTCTTC
TRBD1	TRBJ2-7	.	15	TRBV5-1	CASSPLGQGTGEQYF	TGCGCCAGCAGCCCACTTGGACAGGGGACGGGGGAGCAGTACTTC
.	TRBJ1-2	.	15	TRBV5-4	CASSLAWDANYGYTF	TGTGCCAGCAGCTTGGCTTGGGACGCTAACTATGGCTACACCTTC
TRBD2	TRBJ2-2	.	14	TRBV6-5	CASSPPGGKRELFF	TGTGCCAGCAGCCCCCCGGGAGGCAAAAGGGAGCTGTTTTTT
.	TRBJ2-5	.	15	TRBV7-9	CASSPTGTAQETQYF	TGTGCCAGCAGCCCCACCGGGACCGCCCAAGAGACCCAGTACTTC
TRBD2	TRBJ2-1	.	16	TRBV4-1	CASSQGLAGSYNEQFF	TGCGCCAGCAGCCAAGGGCTAGCGGGGTCCTACAATGAGCAGTTCTTC
TRBD2	TRBJ2-3	.	16	TRBV6-6	CASSLGLAWGGDTQYF	TGTGCCAGCAGCCTAGGACTAGCGTGGGGTGGAGATACGCAGTATTTT
.	TRBJ2-1	.	14	TRBV3-1/TRBV3-2	CASSQPGFGNEQFF	TGTGCCAGCAGCCAACCGGGTTTTGGCAATGAGCAGTTCTTC
.	TRBJ1-2	.	14	TRBV7-9	CASTLLRGAYGYTF	TGTGCCAGCACCTTACTACGGGGTGCCTATGGCTACACCTTC
.	TRBJ1-1	.	18	TRBV21-1	CASSIRGTGVPQGTEAFF	TGTGCCAGCAGCATTAGGGGGACAGGGGTTCCGCAAGGCACTGAAGCTTTCTTT
.	TRBJ1-5	few	15	TRBV6-1	CASSELVRGGQPQHF	TGTGCCAGCAGTGAATTAGTCAGGGGAGGCCAGCCCCAGCATTTT
.	TRBJ1-3	.	13	TRBV18	CASYTGPGNTIYF	TGTGCCAGCTATACGGGGCCTGGAAACACCATATATTTT